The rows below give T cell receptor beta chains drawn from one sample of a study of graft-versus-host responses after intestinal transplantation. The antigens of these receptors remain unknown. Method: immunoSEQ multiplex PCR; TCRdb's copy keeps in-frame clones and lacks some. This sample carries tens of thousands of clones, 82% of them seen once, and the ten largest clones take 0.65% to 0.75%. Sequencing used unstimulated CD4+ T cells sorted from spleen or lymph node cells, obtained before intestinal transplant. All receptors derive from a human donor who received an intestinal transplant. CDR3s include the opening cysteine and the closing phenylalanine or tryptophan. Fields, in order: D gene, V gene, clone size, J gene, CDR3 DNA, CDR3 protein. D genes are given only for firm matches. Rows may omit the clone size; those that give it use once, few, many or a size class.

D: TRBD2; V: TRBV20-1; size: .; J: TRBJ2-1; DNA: TGCAGTGCTAGCGGGAGGAATGAGCAGTTCTTC; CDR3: CSASGRNEQFF
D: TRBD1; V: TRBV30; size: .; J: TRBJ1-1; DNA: TGTGCCGGCGACAGGGGAAGGAACACTGAAGCTTTCTTT; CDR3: CAGDRGRNTEAFF
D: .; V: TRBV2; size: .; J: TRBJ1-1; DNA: TGTGCCAGCGGGGCAGACGGGGGCATGAACACTGAAGCTTTCTTT; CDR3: CASGADGGMNTEAFF
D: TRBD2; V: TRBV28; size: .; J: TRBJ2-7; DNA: TGTGCCAGCCGGACTAGCGGGATAATCTACGAGCAGTACTTC; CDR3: CASRTSGIIYEQYF
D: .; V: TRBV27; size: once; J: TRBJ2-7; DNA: TGTGCCAGCAGTTCATTCATCCGCCCCCCCGGGCTAGCGTCTACCTACGAGCAGTACTTC; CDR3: CASSSFIRPPGLASTYEQYF
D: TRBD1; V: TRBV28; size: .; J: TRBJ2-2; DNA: TGTGCCAGCAGTTCGGGACAGGGGAACACCGGGGAGCTGTTTTTT; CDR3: CASSSGQGNTGELFF
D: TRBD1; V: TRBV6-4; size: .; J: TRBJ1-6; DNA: TGTGCCAGCAGTGTCGGGACAGGGTACTCACCCCTCCACTTT; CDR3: CASSVGTGYSPLHF
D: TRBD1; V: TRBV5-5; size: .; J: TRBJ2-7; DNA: TGTGCCAGCAGCCAGACCGGGACAGGGTGGCACGAGCAGTACTTC; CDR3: CASSQTGTGWHEQYF
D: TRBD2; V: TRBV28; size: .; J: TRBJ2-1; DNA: TGTGCCAGCAGTTTTAGCGGGAGCTCCTACAATGAGCAGTTCTTC; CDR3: CASSFSGSSYNEQFF
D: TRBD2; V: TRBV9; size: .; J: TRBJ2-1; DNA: TGTGCCAGCAGCGTGGGTAGCGGGGTCAGCTCCTACAATGAGCAGTTCTTC; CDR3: CASSVGSGVSSYNEQFF
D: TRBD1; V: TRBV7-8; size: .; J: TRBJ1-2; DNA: TGTGCCAGCAGCTCGGACAGGGATAAAGGCTACACCTTC; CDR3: CASSSDRDKGYTF
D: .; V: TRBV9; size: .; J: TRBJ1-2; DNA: TGTGCCAGCAGCGTAGCTGGGGTCCGCTACACCTTC; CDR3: CASSVAGVRYTF